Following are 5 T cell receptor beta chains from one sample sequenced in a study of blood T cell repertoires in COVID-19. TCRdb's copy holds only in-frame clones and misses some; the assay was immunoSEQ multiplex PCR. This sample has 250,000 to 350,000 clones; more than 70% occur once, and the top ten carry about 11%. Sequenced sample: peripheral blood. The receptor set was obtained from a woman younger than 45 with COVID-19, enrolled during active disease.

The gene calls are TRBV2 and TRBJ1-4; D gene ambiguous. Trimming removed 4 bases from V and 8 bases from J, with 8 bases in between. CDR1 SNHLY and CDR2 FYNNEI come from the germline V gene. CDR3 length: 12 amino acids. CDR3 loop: CASSGNNEKLFF. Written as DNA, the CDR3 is TGTGCCAGCAGTGGAAACAACGAAAAACTGTTTTTT.

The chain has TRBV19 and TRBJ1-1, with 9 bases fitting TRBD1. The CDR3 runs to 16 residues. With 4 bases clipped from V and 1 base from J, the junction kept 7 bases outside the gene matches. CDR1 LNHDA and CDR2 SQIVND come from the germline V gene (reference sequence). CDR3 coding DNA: TGTGCCAGTAGTACCATCCCGGGACAGGGGAACACTGAAGCTTTCTTT. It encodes CASSTIPGQGNTEAFF.

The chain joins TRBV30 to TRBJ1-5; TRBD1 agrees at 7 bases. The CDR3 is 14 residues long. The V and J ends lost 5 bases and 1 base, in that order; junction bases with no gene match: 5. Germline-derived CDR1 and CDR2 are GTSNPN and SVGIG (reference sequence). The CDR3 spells CAWSTGSSNQPQHF. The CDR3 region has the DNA TGTGCCTGGTCGACAGGGAGCAGCAATCAGCCCCAGCATTTT.

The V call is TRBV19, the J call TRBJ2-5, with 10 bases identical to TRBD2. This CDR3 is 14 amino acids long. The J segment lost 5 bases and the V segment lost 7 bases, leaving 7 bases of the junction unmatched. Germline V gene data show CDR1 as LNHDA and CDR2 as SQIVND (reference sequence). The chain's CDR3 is CASTSGRWGETQYF. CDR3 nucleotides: TGTGCCAGTACTAGCGGGAGATGGGGGGAGACCCAGTACTTC. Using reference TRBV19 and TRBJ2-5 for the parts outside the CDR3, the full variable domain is DGGITQSPKYLFRKEGQNVTLSCEQNLNHDAMYWYRQDPGQGLRLIYYSQIVNDFQKGDIAEGYSVSREKKESFPLTVTSAQKNPTAFYLCASTSGRWGETQYFGPGTRLLVL.

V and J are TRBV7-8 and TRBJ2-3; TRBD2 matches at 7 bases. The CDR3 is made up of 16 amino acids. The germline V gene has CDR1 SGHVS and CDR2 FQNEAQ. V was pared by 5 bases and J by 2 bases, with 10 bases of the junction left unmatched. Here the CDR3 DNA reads TGTGCCAGCAGCACCACTGGGAGACTAGCCACAGATACGCAGTATTTT. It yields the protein CASSTTGRLATDTQYF.